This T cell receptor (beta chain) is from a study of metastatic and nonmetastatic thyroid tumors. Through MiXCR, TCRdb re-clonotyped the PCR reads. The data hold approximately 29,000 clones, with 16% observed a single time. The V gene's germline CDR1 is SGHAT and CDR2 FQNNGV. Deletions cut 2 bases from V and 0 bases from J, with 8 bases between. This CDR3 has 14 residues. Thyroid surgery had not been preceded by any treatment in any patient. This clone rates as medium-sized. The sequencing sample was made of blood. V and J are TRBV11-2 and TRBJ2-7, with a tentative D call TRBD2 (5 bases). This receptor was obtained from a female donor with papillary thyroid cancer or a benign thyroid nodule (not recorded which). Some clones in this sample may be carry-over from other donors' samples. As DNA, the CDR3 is TGTGCCAGCAGCTTACTCCGGGACTCCTACGAGCAGTACTTC. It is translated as CASSLLRDSYEQYF.